This T cell receptor beta chain was captured in a study of metastatic and nonmetastatic thyroid tumors. As for the study in general: It was across blood and tumor or nodule tissue from malignant and benign thyroid patients that repertoires were compared. Study-wide results and limits: When malignant thyroid tumors were compared with benign nodules, TCR beta diversity was reportedly significantly higher in the malignant tumors. This held in both blood and tumor samples.

CDR1 is SGHRS and CDR2 is YFSETQ in the germline V gene. V gave up 5 bases and J gave up 2 bases, with 16 bases separating them. The CDR3 is 15 residues long. Before thyroid surgery, none of the patients had received any treatment. The authors' processing: CDR3 was compared across clinicopathological groups, and the resulting differences were used to build a distant-metastasis classifier for papillary thyroid cancer. TCRdb recomputed clones from the PCR reads via MiXCR. The V and J calls follow TCRdb's processing rather than the paper's. This table holds 64,000 or so clones, 15% to 20% found once. To note about this clone: The antigen is undetermined. A much larger clone is a single base away; this may be a read error. This sample also contains other DNA sequences that code for the same CDR3.

This receptor was identified in a male donor with papillary thyroid cancer or a benign thyroid nodule (not recorded which). Some clones in this sample may be carry-over from other donors' samples. The chain joins TRBV5-1 to TRBJ1-1; D not certain. Material: blood. The DNA for the CDR3 is TGCGCCAGCAGAGGTCCGGCCGGCCCTAACACTGAAGCTTTCTTT. It specifies CASRGPAGPNTEAFF.